These 30 T cell receptor beta chains came from one sample sequenced in a study of blood T cell repertoires in COVID-19. Profiling relied on immunoSEQ multiplex PCR, and the TCRdb table lists in-frame clones only, not all of them. This table holds about 140,000 clones, approximately 78% found once. The sequencing sample was made of peripheral blood. The receptors were sampled from a man between 60 and 70 years old who had recovered from COVID-19.

V usage is TRBV4-3 and J usage is TRBJ2-6; D call uncertain. The CDR3 is 15 amino acids. Germline CDR1 and CDR2: LGHNA and YSLEER. V was cut by 0 bases and J by 0 bases, with 3 bases left in between. The CDR3 DNA follows: TGCGCCAGCAGCCAAGAGCGCTCTGGGGCCAACGTCCTGACTTTC. This sequence encodes CASSQERSGANVLTF.

This chain connects TRBV7-2 to TRBJ1-1; TRBD1 matches 8 bases. This CDR3 is built from 18 residues. V lost 5 bases, J lost 6 bases, and 20 bases stayed unmatched. The germline CDR1 and CDR2 sequences are SGHTA and FQGNSA. The DNA for the CDR3 is TGTGCCAGCAGCCTCAGCGGCTGGACGCGGACAGGGCGGGCTGAAGCTTTCTTT. Amino acids: CASSLSGWTRTGRAEAFF.

V and J are TRBV5-1 and TRBJ2-7, with TRBD1 identical over 7 bases. V shed 3 bases and J 3 bases; nucleotides not matched to a gene: 6. This CDR3 has 14 amino acids. Germline values: CDR1 SGHRS, CDR2 YFSETQ. CDR3 amino acids: CASSYMTGSYEQYF. Written as DNA, the CDR3 is TGCGCCAGCAGCTATATGACAGGGAGCTACGAGCAGTACTTC.

V is TRBV28 and J is TRBJ2-1, with D possibly matching TRBD2 (5 bases). The CDR3 has 14 residues. The V end was cut by 2 bases, the J end by 4 bases, with 9 bases between. CDR1 is MDHEN and CDR2 is SYDVKM in the germline V gene. This chain's CDR3 is CASSLPGLYNEQFF. The CDR3 DNA is TGTGCCAGCAGTTTACCAGGACTGTACAATGAGCAGTTCTTC.

V usage is TRBV7-9 and J usage is TRBJ2-3; a weak D match, TRBD1 (6 bases). The CDR3 totals 14 residues. V shed 5 bases and J shed 6 bases, with 15 bases lying between them. Germline V lookup: CDR1 SEHNR, CDR2 FQNEAQ (reference sequence). DNA of the CDR3: TGTGCCAGCAGCCTACCAACAGGGAGCGATACGCAGTATTTT. Translating it yields CASSLPTGSDTQYF.

The V call is TRBV14, the J call TRBJ2-2; the D gene is possibly TRBD2 (6 bases). The V and J ends lost 4 bases and 2 bases respectively, with 17 bases between them. The CDR3 is made up of 17 amino acids. Germline CDR1 reads SGHDN; CDR2 reads FVKESK. In DNA, the CDR3 is TGTGCCAGCAGCCCGCCGTGGGGGGATATTAACACCGGGGAGCTGTTTTTT. Translating it yields CASSPPWGDINTGELFF. The full variable domain, completed using reference TRBV14 and TRBJ2-2, is EAGVTQFPSHSVIEKGQTVTLRCDPISGHDNLYWYRRVMGKEIKFLLHFVKESKQDESGMPNNRFLAERTGGTYSTLKVQPAELEDSGVYFCASSPPWGDINTGELFFGEGSRLTVL.

In this sample, this clone turned up a few times. The genes are TRBV6-2 or TRBV6-3 and TRBJ2-2, with 13 bases that match TRBD2. The CDR3 totals 16 residues. V was pared by 6 bases and J by 7 bases, with 8 bases of the junction left unmatched. The germline CDR1 and CDR2 sequences are MNHEY and SVGEGT. The CDR3 nucleotides are TGTGCCAGCAGCATACGGACTAGCGGGAGTTTCGGGGAGCTGTTTTTT. It translates to CASSIRTSGSFGELFF.

The chain joins TRBV6-5 to TRBJ2-6; no clear D. In germline, CDR1 is MNHEY, CDR2 SVGAGI. This CDR3 is built from 16 residues. V lost 1 base to trimming and J lost 1 base, with 8 bases between them. In nucleotides, the CDR3 is TGTGCCAGCAGTTACTACGACACGTCTGGGGCCAACGTCCTGACTTTC. Amino acids: CASSYYDTSGANVLTF.

This clone was counted between two and nine times. The chain recombines TRBV5-4 with TRBJ1-3; maybe TRBD1 (5 bases). The CDR3 is made up of 15 amino acids. The V end lost 3 bases, the J end lost 0 bases, and 10 bases lay between the germline ends. Germline CDR1 SGHNT, CDR2 YYREEE (reference sequence). The CDR3 protein is CASSSKQGSGNTIYF. CDR3 in DNA: TGTGCCAGCAGCTCGAAGCAGGGCTCTGGAAACACCATATATTTT.

The chain joins TRBV11-2 to TRBJ1-2; 7 bases agree with TRBD1. V shed 8 bases, J shed 5 bases, and the junction held 20 bases outside the gene matches. The CDR3 loop spans 17 amino acids. Germline V gives CDR1 SGHAT, CDR2 FQNNGV. The CDR3: CASHLNTRQGYRYGYTF. The DNA for the CDR3 is TGTGCCAGCCACCTTAACACTCGACAGGGTTATCGGTATGGCTACACCTTC.

The rearrangement joins TRBV18 to TRBJ2-3; maybe TRBD1 (6 bases). CDR3 size: 14 residues. From germline, CDR1 is KGHSH and CDR2 LQKENI. V was trimmed by 5 bases and J by 4 bases, leaving 13 bases between them. The CDR3 sequence: CASSLGADPDTQYF. The CDR3 DNA is TGTGCCAGCTCATTGGGGGCGGACCCAGATACGCAGTATTTT. Variable domain in full (rest from reference TRBV18 and TRBJ2-3): NAGVMQNPRHLVRRRGQEARLRCSPMKGHSHVYWYRQLPEEGLKFMVYLQKENIIDESGMPKERFSAEFPKEGPSILRIQQVVRGDSAAYFCASSLGADPDTQYFGPGTRLTVL.

This rearrangement joins TRBV4-3 to TRBJ1-2; possibly TRBD1 for D (5 bases). This CDR3 contains 16 residues. Germline V lookup: CDR1 LGHNA, CDR2 YSLEER. The germline V and J ends were trimmed by 4 bases and 4 bases, with 19 bases remaining between them. In DNA, the CDR3 is TGCGCCAGCAGCCTCGAGGCGGGGGGTCCTCGCTATGGCTACACCTTC. Protein: CASSLEAGGPRYGYTF.

In its sample, this clone was seen a few times. The V gene is TRBV28, the J gene TRBJ1-6; TRBD1 matches at 7 bases. Trimming removed 11 bases from V and 3 bases from J; junction bases left unmatched: 4. Germline CDR1 and CDR2: MDHEN and SYDVKM. CDR3 length: 13 residues. The CDR3 region is CALRDSYNSPLHF. CDR3 in DNA: TGTGCCCTCCGGGACAGCTATAATTCACCCCTCCACTTT.

A word on this clone: A much bigger clone sits one base away, suggesting this may be a read error. The sample has other DNA sequences that encode this CDR3 too. The V call is TRBV11-2, the J call TRBJ2-1; 8 nucleotides match TRBD2. CDR3 length equals 14 residues. The germline V gene encodes CDR1 SGHAT and CDR2 FQNNGV. The CDR3 DNA sequence: TGTGCCCGCAGCTTGCGGGGGGCGGGGGGCCAGCAGTTCTTC. Residues: CARSLRGAGGQQFF.

The V and J genes are TRBV28 and TRBJ1-1, with a tentative D call TRBD1 (5 bases). From germline, CDR1 is MDHEN and CDR2 SYDVKM. The CDR3 contains 14 residues. The V end was cut by 0 bases, the J end by 3 bases, with 8 bases between. CDR3 protein: CASSLWGGDTEAFF. In DNA, the CDR3 is TGTGCCAGCAGTTTATGGGGGGGTGACACTGAAGCTTTCTTT. Using reference TRBV28 and TRBJ1-1 for the parts outside the CDR3, the full variable domain is DVKVTQSSRYLVKRTGEKVFLECVQDMDHENMFWYRQDPGLGLRLIYFSYDVKMKEKGDIPEGYSVSREKKERFSLILESASTNQTSMYLCASSLWGGDTEAFFGQGTRLTVV.

The V and J genes are TRBV28 and TRBJ1-1; D uncertain. V shed 4 bases and J shed 1 base, with 7 bases lying between them. The CDR3 has 13 amino acids. CDR1 MDHEN and CDR2 SYDVKM come from the germline V gene. The CDR3 nucleotides are TGTGCCAGCAGTTCTCGGTCGAACACTGAAGCTTTCTTT. Translated, it gives CASSSRSNTEAFF.

The V call is TRBV6-5, the J call TRBJ2-7; 7 bases line up with TRBD2. This CDR3 is built from 14 residues. CDR1 and CDR2 (germline): MNHEY, SVGAGI. Losses at the gene ends were 8 bases for V and 5 bases for J; bases not matched to a gene: 12. The CDR3 protein is CASYRPGGSHEQYF. For the CDR3, the DNA is TGTGCCAGCTATCGACCCGGGGGGAGCCACGAGCAGTACTTC.

There are a few counts of this clone. The chain is built from TRBV11-2 and TRBJ2-5; 9 bases line up with TRBD1. CDR3 size: 15 residues. V shed 5 bases, J shed 2 bases, and the junction held 6 bases outside the gene matches. Looked up from germline, CDR1 is SGHAT and CDR2 is FQNNGV. The CDR3, as DNA: TGTGCCAGCAGCCTCGGGACAGGGAAACAAGAGACCCAGTACTTC. It translates to CASSLGTGKQETQYF.

The V call is TRBV5-6, the J call TRBJ2-3; D is unresolved. V lost 2 bases and J 3 bases, leaving 16 bases between the germline ends. Germline V gene data show CDR1 as SGHDT and CDR2 as YYEEEE. CDR3 length: 16 residues. The CDR3 loop is CASSFGSRRGTDTQYF. The CDR3 DNA follows: TGTGCCAGCAGCTTCGGAAGCCGTCGCGGTACAGATACGCAGTATTTT.

V usage is TRBV21-1 and J usage is TRBJ2-7; TRBD1 is the table's D call and was not checked against the DNA. TRBV21-1 is noted as a pseudogene. The CDR3 covers 11 residues. The CDR3 DNA reads TGTGCCAGCAGCACCACAGCCGAGCAGTACTTC. Protein product: CASSTTAEQYF.

As concerns this clone: The sample carries other DNA sequences with the same CDR3. The rearrangement joins TRBV7-3 to TRBJ2-5, with D maybe TRBD1 (7 bases). Deletions cut 4 bases from V and 1 base from J, with 10 bases between. CDR3 length equals 14 residues. Germline assignment: CDR1 SGHTA and CDR2 FQGTGA. The CDR3 reads CASSSQGGQETQYF. The CDR3 DNA follows: TGTGCCAGCAGCTCTCAGGGGGGCCAAGAGACCCAGTACTTC.

V gene TRBV12-3 or TRBV12-4 combines with J gene TRBJ2-7; D is unclear. Trimming cost V 3 bases and J 9 bases, with 9 bases left between them. CDR3 length: 11 residues. Here the CDR3 reads CASSLQAGQYF. CDR3 DNA: TGTGCCAGCAGTTTGCAGGCTGGGCAGTACTTC.

This chain connects TRBV29-1 to TRBJ2-7, with D possibly being TRBD1 (6 bases). CDR3 length: 15 amino acids. The germline V and J ends were trimmed by 4 bases and 0 bases, with 16 bases remaining between them. Looked up from germline, CDR1 is SQVTM and CDR2 is ANQGSEA. The CDR3 nucleotides read TGCAGCGTTGTTGTTCCCCAGGGGTCCTCCTACGAGCAGTACTTC. Translation gives CSVVVPQGSSYEQYF.

The chain uses TRBV28 and TRBJ1-5; D is unresolved. The V end lost 4 bases, the J end lost 2 bases, and 15 bases lay between the germline ends. Germline lookup yields CDR1 MDHEN and CDR2 SYDVKM. The CDR3 loop spans 16 amino acids. DNA of the CDR3: TGTGCCAGCAGTTCGGGGTCAGAAGGACGCAATCAGCCCCAGCATTTT. Translating it yields CASSSGSEGRNQPQHF.

The chain recombines TRBV29-1 with TRBJ2-7; TRBD1 matches at 9 bases. Germline assignment: CDR1 SQVTM and CDR2 ANQGSEA. The CDR3 has 16 residues. Trimming removed 5 bases from V and 4 bases from J; junction bases left unmatched: 15. Here the CDR3 reads CSVLLLDRGKEYEQYF. Written as DNA, the CDR3 is TGCAGCGTTCTCCTATTGGACAGGGGAAAAGAGTACGAGCAGTACTTC.

J is TRBJ1-1 and V is TRBV7-2; TRBD1 aligns across 9 bases. There are 15 residues in the CDR3. V was clipped by 6 bases and J by 2 bases; unmatched bases: 7. CDR1 SGHTA and CDR2 FQGNSA come from the germline V gene. The DNA of the CDR3 is TGTGCCAGCAGTCTCGATACAGGGGGCAACACTGAAGCTTTCTTT. Amino acids: CASSLDTGGNTEAFF.

The rearrangement joins TRBV11-2 to TRBJ2-7; 8 nucleotides match TRBD1. The trim removed 3 bases at V and 3 bases at J, leaving 4 bases unmatched. The CDR3 length is 14 residues. Per germline, CDR1 SGHAT and CDR2 FQNNGV. The CDR3 sequence is CASSLTGDYYEQYF. The CDR3, as DNA: TGTGCCAGCAGCTTGACAGGGGATTACTACGAGCAGTACTTC.

Regarding this clone: Other DNA sequences from this sample encode an identical CDR3 as well. J is TRBJ2-1 and V is TRBV28, with no clear D. Trimming shortened V by 2 bases and J by 10 bases, and 6 bases separated the two germline ends. Germline loops: CDR1 MDHEN, CDR2 SYDVKM. The CDR3 contains 11 residues. The CDR3 DNA follows: TGTGCCAGCAGTTTAGGGCGAGAGCAGTTCTTC. This codes for CASSLGREQFF.

This clone was seen a few times. This chain uses TRBV9 with TRBJ2-2, with 10 bases aligning to TRBD2. Germline V gene lookup returns CDR1 SGDLS and CDR2 YYNGEE. This CDR3 is 15 amino acids long. V trimming: 7 bases; J trimming: 5 bases; junction bases outside the gene matches: 8. The CDR3 spells CASGGGTSATGELFF. In DNA, the CDR3 is TGTGCCAGCGGGGGAGGGACTAGCGCGACCGGGGAGCTGTTTTTT. Looking up the rest from reference TRBV9 and TRBJ2-2 gives the full variable domain: DSGVTQTPKHLITATGQRVTLRCSPRSGDLSVYWYQQSLDQGLQFLIQYYNGEERAKGNILERFSAQQFPDLHSELNLSSLELGDSALYFCASGGGTSATGELFFGEGSRLTVL.

The chain employs TRBV7-2 and TRBJ2-2; tentatively, D is TRBD2 (5 bases). The CDR3 extends over 15 amino acids. Between the trimmed V and J ends, which lost 5 bases and 3 bases, there was a span of 13 bases. CDR1 is SGHTA, CDR2 FQGNSA, per germline. The CDR3 DNA sequence: TGTGCCAGCAGCCTCCAAGGGCGGGACACCGGGGAGCTGTTTTTT. This sequence encodes CASSLQGRDTGELFF.